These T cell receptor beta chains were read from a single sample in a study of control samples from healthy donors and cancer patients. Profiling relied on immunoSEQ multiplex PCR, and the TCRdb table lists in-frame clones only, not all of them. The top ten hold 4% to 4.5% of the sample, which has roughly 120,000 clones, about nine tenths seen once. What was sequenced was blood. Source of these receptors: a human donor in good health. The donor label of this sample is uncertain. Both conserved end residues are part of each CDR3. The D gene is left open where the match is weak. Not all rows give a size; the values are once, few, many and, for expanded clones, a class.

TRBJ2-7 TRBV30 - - TGTGCCTGGATGGAGGGGGGCGAGCAGTACTTC CAWMEGGEQYF
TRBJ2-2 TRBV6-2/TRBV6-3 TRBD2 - TGTGCCAGCAGTATAGCGGGGACCCGCGGCGGGGAGCTGTTTTTT CASSIAGTRGGELFF
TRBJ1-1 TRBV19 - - TGTGCCAGTAGTATCCGGGGGGAAGGGGGGATGCGGAACACTGAAGCTTTCTTT CASSIRGEGGMRNTEAFF
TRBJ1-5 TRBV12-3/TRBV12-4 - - TGTGCCAGCACCCCCCGATACAATCAGCCCCAGCATTTT CASTPRYNQPQHF
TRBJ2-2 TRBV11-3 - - TGTGCCAGCAGCTTCCGCACAGGGAAAGGGGAGCTGTTTTTT CASSFRTGKGELFF
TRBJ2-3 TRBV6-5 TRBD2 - TGTGCCAGCAGTCTGTTAGCGGGGGGCACAGATACGCAGTATTTT CASSLLAGGTDTQYF
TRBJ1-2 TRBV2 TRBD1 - TGTGCCAGCAGTGACACAGGGGAGGGTGGCTACACCTTC CASSDTGEGGYTF
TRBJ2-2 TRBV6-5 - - TGTGCCAGCCCGAAGGGGGGCGGTCCCGGGGAGCTGTTTTTT CASPKGGGPGELFF
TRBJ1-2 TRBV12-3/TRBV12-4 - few TGTGCCAGCAGTTTAGTACCGGGCTATGGCTACACCTTC CASSLVPGYGYTF
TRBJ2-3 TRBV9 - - TGTGCCAGCAGCGAAGGTCACTTGGATACGCAGTATTTT CASSEGHLDTQYF
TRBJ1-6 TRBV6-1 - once TGTGCCAGCAGTGAATCCTGGGATTCACCCCTCCACTTT CASSESWDSPLHF
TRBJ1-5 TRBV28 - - TGTGCCAGCAGTTTACCGTCAGGGGTTCAGCCCCAGCATTTT CASSLPSGVQPQHF
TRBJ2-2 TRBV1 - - TGCACCAGCAGCCCTCTGACAGGGAGTAGGACCGGGGAGCTGTTTTTT CTSSPLTGSRTGELFF